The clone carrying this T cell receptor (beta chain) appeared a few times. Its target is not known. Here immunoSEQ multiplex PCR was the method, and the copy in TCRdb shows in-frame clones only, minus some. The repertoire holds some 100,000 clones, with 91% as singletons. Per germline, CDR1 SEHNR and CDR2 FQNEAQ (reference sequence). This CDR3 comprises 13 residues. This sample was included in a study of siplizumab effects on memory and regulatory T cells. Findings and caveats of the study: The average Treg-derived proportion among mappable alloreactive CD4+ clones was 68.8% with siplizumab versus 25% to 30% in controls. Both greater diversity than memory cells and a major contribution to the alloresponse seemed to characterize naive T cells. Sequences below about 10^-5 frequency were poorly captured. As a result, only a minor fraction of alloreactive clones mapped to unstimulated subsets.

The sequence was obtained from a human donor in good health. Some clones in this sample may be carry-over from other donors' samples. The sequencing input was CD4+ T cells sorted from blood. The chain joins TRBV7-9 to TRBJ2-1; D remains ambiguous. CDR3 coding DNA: TGTGCAGGTTGGGCGGCCTCCTACAATGAGCAGTTCTTC. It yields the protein CAGWAASYNEQFF.